The 12 T cell receptor beta chains below all came from one sample that was sequenced in a study of CD8 T cells in ankylosing spondylitis. TCRdb analysed the 5' RACE reads with MiXCR anew, one entry per CDR3 protein. Of around 300,000 distinct CDR3 sequences in the sample, around 15% are singletons; the top ten hold less than 1.1%. Sample: blood, either unsorted or a sorted T cell fraction (not recorded which). The receptors come from a male donor with ankylosing spondylitis or in good health (not recorded which).

This clonotype was seen at least ten times. The chain couples TRBV5-5 to TRBJ2-2, with D perhaps matching TRBD1 (6 bases). CDR3 length equals 15 residues. V shed 2 bases and J shed 5 bases, with 13 bases lying between them. Per the germline V gene, CDR1 is SGHKS and CDR2 is YYEKEE (reference sequence). The CDR3 region is CASSFSTGGTGELFF. CDR3 nucleotides: TGTGCCAGCAGCTTTTCGACAGGTGGGACCGGGGAGCTGTTTTTT.

This clonotype was picked up a small number of times. The chain is built from TRBV7-2 and TRBJ2-5; 7 positions match TRBD1. V dropped 5 bases and J dropped 2; count of bases not matched to a gene: 5. This CDR3 contains 14 residues. Per germline, CDR1 SGHTA and CDR2 FQGNSA. This chain's CDR3 is CASSPGTAQETQYF. The CDR3 nucleotides are TGTGCCAGCAGCCCGGGGACAGCTCAAGAGACCCAGTACTTC. The variable domain in full, with the rest retrieved from reference TRBV7-2 and TRBJ2-5, is GAGVSQSPSNKVTEKGKDVELRCDPISGHTALYWYRQSLGQGLEFLIYFQGNSAPDKSGLPSDRFSAERTGGSVSTLTIQRTQQEDSAVYLCASSPGTAQETQYFGPGTRLLVL.

V usage is TRBV7-2 and J usage is TRBJ2-7; 7 positions match TRBD2. CDR1 and CDR2 (germline): SGHTA, FQGNSA. The CDR3 runs 16 residues. With V trimmed by 0 bases and J by 2 bases, 7 bases remained unmatched. CDR3 amino acids: CASSLASGGGAYEQYF. DNA of the CDR3: TGTGCCAGCAGCTTAGCGTCCGGGGGAGGGGCCTACGAGCAGTACTTC.

This clonotype was detected only a few times. The rearrangement links TRBV6-5 to TRBJ2-1, with a tentative D call TRBD2 (6 bases). Germline CDR1 is MNHEY and CDR2 is SVGAGI. This CDR3 is built from 14 residues. V was pared by 2 bases and J by 8 bases, with 13 bases between. The CDR3 DNA sequence: TGTGCCAGCAGTTACGCGGGGCCCCACGATGAGCAGTTCTTC. This encodes CASSYAGPHDEQFF.

V and J are TRBV5-1 and TRBJ2-5; 7 nucleotides line up with TRBD1. This CDR3 contains 14 residues. V was pared by 4 bases and J by 5 bases, with 8 bases of the junction left unmatched. The V gene's germline CDR1 is SGHRS and CDR2 YFSETQ. CDR3 nucleotides: TGCGCCAGCAGCCACCGACAGGGCGGCGAGACCCAGTACTTC. Translated: CASSHRQGGETQYF.

The chain couples TRBV5-1 to TRBJ2-3; D call uncertain. Germline V gene data show CDR1 as SGHRS and CDR2 as YFSETQ. V shed 2 bases and J shed 5 bases, with 3 bases lying between them. CDR3 length: 11 residues. The chain's CDR3 is CASSFKDTQYF. The CDR3, as DNA: TGCGCCAGCAGCTTCAAAGATACGCAGTATTTT.

The chain recombines TRBV6-1 with TRBJ1-1; no definite D call. The V and J ends lost 7 bases and 1 base respectively, with 16 bases between them. Germline loops: CDR1 MNHNS, CDR2 SASEGT. This CDR3 has 15 residues. This chain's CDR3 is CASTERGQANTEAFF. CDR3 coding DNA: TGTGCCAGCACTGAGAGAGGGCAGGCGAACACTGAAGCTTTCTTT.

The rearrangement joins TRBV19 to TRBJ1-4, with 7 bases aligning to TRBD1. J lost 5 bases, V lost 10 bases, and 13 bases had no gene match. This CDR3 is built from 15 residues. Germline CDR1 and CDR2: LNHDA and SQIVND (reference sequence). As DNA, the CDR3 is TGTGCCACCGCTCAGACCGGGACAGCGAATGAAAAACTGTTTTTT. Its protein is CATAQTGTANEKLFF.

This clonotype was observed a handful of times. The chain uses TRBV6-1 and TRBJ2-2, with 8 nucleotides matching TRBD1. CDR3 length equals 16 residues. V was pared by 5 bases and J by 0 bases, with 5 bases of the junction left unmatched. Germline-derived CDR1 and CDR2 are MNHNS and SASEGT. The CDR3 here is CASSIHRGANTGELFF. The DNA of the CDR3 is TGTGCCAGCAGTATTCACAGGGGGGCGAACACCGGGGAGCTGTTTTTT.

The chain recombines TRBV12-3 or TRBV12-4 with TRBJ2-1; D possibly matches TRBD1 or TRBD2 (5 bases each). V lost 7 bases and J lost 5, with 12 bases in between. There are 13 residues in the CDR3. CDR3 residues: CASKGSLNNEQFF. For the CDR3, the DNA is TGTGCCAGCAAGGGGAGTCTCAACAATGAGCAGTTCTTC.

This clonotype has ten or more counts. The rearrangement links TRBV5-1 to TRBJ2-3; no clear D. The V end was cut by 4 bases, the J end by 1 base, with 16 bases between. This CDR3 is 16 amino acids long. Germline CDR1 and CDR2: SGHRS and YFSETQ. The CDR3 sequence: CASSRNGPGRTDTQYF. As DNA, the CDR3 is TGCGCCAGCAGCCGTAACGGGCCAGGCCGCACAGATACGCAGTATTTT.

The genes are TRBV7-6 and TRBJ2-1, with TRBD2 matching over 7 bases. CDR1 and CDR2 from the germline V gene are SGHVS and FNYEAQ. Trimming at V came to 5 bases and at J to 4 bases, leaving 8 bases not matched to a gene. The CDR3 is made up of 15 amino acids. The CDR3 protein is CASSPAAGVYNEQFF. The CDR3 nucleotides are TGTGCCAGCAGCCCCGCCGCGGGAGTGTACAATGAGCAGTTCTTC.